Each of the 17 T cell receptor beta chains below was sequenced from the same sample in a study of Ad26.COV2.S vaccination and SARS-CoV-2 variants. TCRdb's copy holds only in-frame clones and misses some; the assay was immunoSEQ multiplex PCR. The sample lists almost 400,000 clones, around 91% seen once, with around 2% in the top ten. Noted treatment: some 19 received Ad26.COV2.S at low or high dose, single or two shots; a few received placebo; per-sample allocation not given. Samples analyzed were those drawn on day 63 after the first vaccine or placebo injection. This sample comprised peripheral blood, obtained in a trial of Ad26.COV2.S vaccine versus placebo. The receptors here all came from a person between 18 and 65 years old who received the Ad26.COV2.S COVID-19 vaccine or a placebo.

This sequence joins TRBV6-5 and TRBJ1-1; tentative D call: TRBD1 (5 bases). Germline lookup yields CDR1 MNHEY and CDR2 SVGAGI. V gave up 5 bases and J gave up 7 bases, with 11 bases separating them. This CDR3 has 12 amino acids. The CDR3 region is CASSLWGSEAFF. The DNA for the CDR3 is TGTGCCAGCAGTCTTTGGGGCAGTGAAGCTTTCTTT.

The V call is TRBV28, the J call TRBJ2-7, with 13 bases matching TRBD2. Looked up from germline, CDR1 is MDHEN and CDR2 is SYDVKM. V trimming: 2 bases; J trimming: 3 bases; junction bases outside the gene matches: 7. The CDR3 extends over 17 amino acids. The DNA for the CDR3 is TGTGCCAGCAGTTTACTACGGACTAGCGGGAGAGGCTACGAGCAGTACTTC. This gives the protein CASSLLRTSGRGYEQYF.

The genes are TRBV6-6 and TRBJ1-2, with D hard to call. Trimming stripped 8 bases from V and 5 bases from J, with 18 bases between. CDR1 and CDR2 from the germline V gene are MNHNY and SVGAGI (reference sequence). The CDR3 consists of 14 residues. CDR3 amino acids: CASLAETSWYGYTF. DNA for the CDR3: TGTGCCAGCCTTGCCGAGACATCCTGGTATGGCTACACCTTC.

The chain combines TRBV30 with TRBJ2-1; 7 bases map to TRBD2. CDR3 size: 15 residues. Germline CDR1 GTSNPN, CDR2 SVGIG (reference sequence). The V and J ends lost 3 bases and 4 bases, in that order; junction bases with no gene match: 9. Here the CDR3 DNA reads TGTGCCTGGAGGGGAGGGGTCACCGAGTACAATGAGCAGTTCTTC. This translates into CAWRGGVTEYNEQFF.

The chain joins TRBV3-1 (or the pseudogene TRBV3-2) to TRBJ2-1; D remains unclear. The V end was cut by 1 base, the J end by 1 base, with 11 bases between. Germline V gene data show CDR1 as LGHDT and CDR2 as YNNKEL (reference sequence). The CDR3 runs 16 residues. CDR3 sequence (DNA): TGTGCCAGCAGCCAAGGCGTAGATCGATCCTACAATGAGCAGTTCTTC. As protein: CASSQGVDRSYNEQFF.

The J gene is TRBJ2-5, the V gene TRBV13; tentative D call: TRBD1 (5 bases). Trimming cost V 5 bases and J 5 bases, with 18 bases left between them. Germline V gene lookup returns CDR1 PRHDT and CDR2 FYEKMQ (reference sequence). The CDR3 sequence is 15 residues long. CDR3 bases: TGTGCCAGCAGCCACAACCTAATAAGGGGTGAGACCCAGTACTTC. Its translation is CASSHNLIRGETQYF.

The J gene is TRBJ2-7, the V gene TRBV28; 9 bases are a match to TRBD1. V trimming: 5 bases; J trimming: 5 bases; junction bases outside the gene matches: 4. The CDR3 has 13 amino acids. The V gene's germline CDR1 is MDHEN and CDR2 SYDVKM. The DNA for the CDR3 is TGTGCCAGCAGTCTACAGGGGGCGGACGAGCAGTACTTC. This translates into CASSLQGADEQYF.

This clone is a singleton in its sample. The rearrangement uses TRBV4-1 and TRBJ1-1; D ambiguous. Between the trimmed V and J ends, which lost 0 bases and 0 bases, there was a span of 8 bases. CDR1 is MGHRA, CDR2 YSYEKL, per germline. The CDR3 has 15 residues. The CDR3 sequence: CASSQERAMNTEAFF. The CDR3 region has the DNA TGCGCCAGCAGCCAAGAACGCGCAATGAACACTGAAGCTTTCTTT.

This chain links TRBV6-5 with TRBJ2-2; D remains ambiguous. The V gene lost 5 bases and the J gene lost 2 bases, with 6 bases spanning the gap. The CDR3 consists of 13 residues. CDR1 is MNHEY, CDR2 SVGAGI, per germline. CDR3: CASSHSNTGELFF. CDR3 DNA sequence: TGTGCCAGCAGTCATAGCAACACCGGGGAGCTGTTTTTT.

This sequence joins TRBV11-3 and TRBJ1-1; no reliable D call. The germline CDR1 and CDR2 sequences are SGHNT and YENEEA. This CDR3 spans 16 amino acids. Trimming took off 4 bases at V and 10 bases at J, with 25 bases between the two ends. The CDR3 sequence: CASSSHLRINGVVAFF. The CDR3 DNA is TGTGCCAGCAGCTCCCACCTGAGGATTAACGGGGTCGTAGCTTTCTTT.

This clone is a singleton in its sample. The V call is TRBV2, the J call TRBJ1-2; D unclear. Germline loops: CDR1 SNHLY, CDR2 FYNNEI. V lost 4 bases, J lost 3 bases, and 15 bases lay in between. This CDR3 has 15 amino acids. The CDR3 sequence is CASSAHMRFDYGYTF. The CDR3 region has the DNA TGTGCCAGCAGTGCTCACATGAGGTTCGACTATGGCTACACCTTC.

The chain recombines TRBV28 with TRBJ2-2, with a possible D match to TRBD1 (5 bases). CDR1 is MDHEN and CDR2 is SYDVKM in the germline V gene. Trimming removed 6 bases at V and 7 bases at J, with 12 bases between. This CDR3 is 13 amino acids long. CDR3 protein: CASSPGQGGELFF. In DNA, the CDR3 is TGTGCCAGCAGCCCCGGGCAGGGCGGGGAGCTGTTTTTT.

The chain combines TRBV18 with TRBJ1-1; TRBD1 aligns across 8 bases. The CDR3 loop spans 15 amino acids. CDR1 is KGHSH and CDR2 is LQKENI in the germline V gene. After removal of 6 bases from V and 1 base from J, the junction contained 7 bases not matched to a gene. The CDR3, as DNA: TGTGCCAGCTCGCTTCCAGGGGGCCCGAACACTGAAGCTTTCTTT. This gives the protein CASSLPGGPNTEAFF.

The chain has TRBV7-2 and TRBJ2-1; tentative D call: TRBD2 (5 bases). Trimming removed 3 bases from V and 7 bases from J, with 16 bases in between. This CDR3 has 15 amino acids. Looked up from germline, CDR1 is SGHTA and CDR2 is FQGNSA. DNA for the CDR3: TGTGCCAGCAGCTTTCAGGACTCGCAGTGGAATGAGCAGTTCTTC. This gives the protein CASSFQDSQWNEQFF.

V and J are TRBV2 and TRBJ1-2; D might be TRBD1 (5 bases). There are 14 residues in the CDR3. V was trimmed by 0 bases and J by 9 bases, leaving 14 bases between them. Germline CDR1 and CDR2: SNHLY and FYNNEI. Here the CDR3 DNA reads TGTGCCAGCAGTGAAGCGCGAGGGGCCCCTAGCTACACCTTC. This codes for CASSEARGAPSYTF.

V is TRBV3-1 (or the pseudogene TRBV3-2) and J is TRBJ2-5; 9 bases align to TRBD1. This CDR3 contains 18 residues. V lost 0 bases and J lost 2; bases outside the gene matches: 10. From germline, CDR1 is LGHDT and CDR2 YNNKEL (reference sequence). CDR3 region: CASSQDDRTGDPQETQYF. The CDR3 DNA reads as TGTGCCAGCAGCCAAGATGATCGGACAGGGGACCCACAAGAGACCCAGTACTTC.

The chain employs TRBV3-1 (or the pseudogene TRBV3-2) and TRBJ2-7; TRBD1 aligns across 12 bases. The CDR3 runs to 15 residues. CDR1 is LGHDT and CDR2 is YNNKEL in the germline V gene (reference sequence). V trimming: 4 bases; J trimming: 3 bases; junction bases outside the gene matches: 4. CDR3 protein: CASSPGTGGIYEQYF. The DNA for the CDR3 is TGTGCCAGCAGCCCAGGGACAGGGGGCATCTACGAGCAGTACTTC.